The 3 T cell receptor beta chains given below trace back to one sample, sequenced in a study of shared clonotypes between healthy human individuals (dated by TCRdb to the early 2020s). Libraries were made using the immunoSEQ multiplex PCR assay. TCRdb holds this immuneACCESS table with in-frame rearrangements only. Some clones are missing; in checked studies, unresolved V genes explain under half, and the rest has no known cause. The sample table contains about 680,000 clones; only one count was recorded for about 92% of them. In total, the top ten clones hold about 24% of the sample. CD8 naive samples consisted of CD45RO-negative cells that were positively selected for CCR7, yielding a CD45RA+CCR7+ population without TemRA cells. The sample consisted of naive CD8+ T cells sorted from blood. This specimen's cell subset or site label, interpreted: CD45RA+CCR7+. The source is a young man in good health.

This chain connects TRBV12-5 to TRBJ1-1, with TRBD1 matching 7 bases. CDR3 length: 16 residues. Germline CDR1 and CDR2: LGHNT and FRNRAP. Losses at the gene ends were 10 bases for V and 4 bases for J; bases not matched to a gene: 18. The CDR3: CAKGRGEGAQSTEAFF. The CDR3 DNA reads TGTGCTAAGGGCCGAGGTGAGGGGGCCCAGAGCACTGAAGCTTTCTTT.

The rearrangement uses TRBV5-6 and TRBJ2-1; TRBD2 might be the D (6 bases). Trimming took off 4 bases at V and 5 bases at J, with 13 bases between the two ends. Germline-derived CDR1 and CDR2 are SGHDT and YYEEEE. CDR3 length: 14 amino acids. CDR3 DNA: TGTGCCAGCAGCCCTCGTGTAGCGGACAATGAGCAGTTCTTC. This sequence encodes CASSPRVADNEQFF.

The gene calls are TRBV7-9 and TRBJ1-2; 7 nucleotides agree with TRBD1. There are 15 residues in the CDR3. The trim removed 4 bases at V and 5 bases at J, leaving 10 bases unmatched. The germline V gene encodes CDR1 SEHNR and CDR2 FQNEAQ (reference sequence). CDR3 sequence (DNA): TGTGCCAGCAGCTCAGGGGGACGGTCGGCTTATGGCTACACCTTC. Residues: CASSSGGRSAYGYTF.